Included here is one T cell receptor beta chain sequence, with context. What it binds is unknown. TCRdb keeps only in-frame clones here, not all; method: immunoSEQ multiplex PCR. Of some 140,000 clones listed, 93% are singletons. The data derive from a study of T cell responses to AZD1222 COVID-19 vaccine. Study results and limitations: There were repertoire samples only from the period after the peak T cell response. Nearly half of spike-specific TCRs reportedly go after variant regions that carry no mutations. The study found vaccine-associated CD4 TCRs spanning spike, dominant at 160-218 and 743-854.

The CDR3 is made up of 13 amino acids. Germline V CDR1 and CDR2: GTSNPN, SVGIG (reference sequence). V gave up 2 bases and J gave up 4 bases, with 11 bases separating them. The source is an adult in good health. Sequencing used peripheral blood, obtained on day 0 of AZD1222 vaccination. This chain joins TRBV30 and TRBJ1-2, with D tentatively TRBD1 (5 bases). CDR3 in DNA: TGTGCCTGGAGTCCGGGACTGAGCTATGGCTACACCTTC. Its protein product is CAWSPGLSYGYTF.